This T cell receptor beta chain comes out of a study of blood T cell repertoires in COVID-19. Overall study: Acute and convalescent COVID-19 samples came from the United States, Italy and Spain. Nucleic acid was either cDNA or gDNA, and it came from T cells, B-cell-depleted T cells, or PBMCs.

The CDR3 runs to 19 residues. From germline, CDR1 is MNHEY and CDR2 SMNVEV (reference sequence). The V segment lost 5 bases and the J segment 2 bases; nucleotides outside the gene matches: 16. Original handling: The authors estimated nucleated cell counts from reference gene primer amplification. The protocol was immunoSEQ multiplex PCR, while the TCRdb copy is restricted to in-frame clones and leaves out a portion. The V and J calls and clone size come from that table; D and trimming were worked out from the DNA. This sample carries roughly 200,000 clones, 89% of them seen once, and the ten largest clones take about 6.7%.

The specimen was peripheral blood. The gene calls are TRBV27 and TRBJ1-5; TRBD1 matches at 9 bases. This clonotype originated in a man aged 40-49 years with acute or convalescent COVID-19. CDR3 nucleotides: TGTGCCAGCAGTCCCCACAGGGGGCGAGGGGGAATGGGCAATCAGCCCCAGCATTTT. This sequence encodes CASSPHRGRGGMGNQPQHF.